This T cell receptor (beta chain) was sequenced in a study of technical replicates of blood from several donors (dated by TCRdb to 2017 to 2019). Receptor libraries were prepared by the immunoSEQ multiplex PCR assay. TCRdb provides this immuneACCESS table in a form limited to in-frame rearrangements. Some clones are lacking; in checked studies, under half of them reflect an unresolved V gene, and why the rest are absent is not known. This sample gives 60,000 to 90,000 clones in total; roughly 92% of them show up just once. Approximately 0.4% of the sample goes to the ten largest clones. Of note for this clone: The antigen it recognizes is unknown. No base quality values were provided; no much bigger clone lies one nucleotide off.

The CDR3 holds 15 amino acids from the cysteine to the phenylalanine. The sequence is cut down to CDR3 DNA, 45 bases in frame from base 1. From the germline V gene (reference sequence), CDR1 is SGHNT and CDR2 is YYREEE. The source material was T cells isolated from PBMCs. This sequence uses TRBV5-4 and TRBJ2-6, and TRBD1 aligns with 7 junction nucleotides. The clonotype originates from a human donor in good health. The CDR3 region reads CASTQTGRGANVLTF. The sequence in DNA is TGTGCTTCCACCCAGACAGGGAGAGGGGCCAACGTCCTGACTTTC.